This is a list of T cell receptor beta chains from one sample in a study of blood T cell repertoires in COVID-19. The repertoire was sequenced with immunoSEQ multiplex PCR; TCRdb's copy has only in-frame clones and lacks some. Here the sample spans 400,000 or so clones, around nine tenths being singletons. The sequencing sample was made of peripheral blood. These receptors all come from a human donor in a cohort sampled during active COVID-19. CDR3s include the opening cysteine and the closing phenylalanine or tryptophan. The D gene is left open where the match is weak. Not all rows give a size; the values are once, few, many and, for expanded clones, a class.

d_gene: NA
abundance: NA
j_gene: TRBJ1-1
v_gene: TRBV30
CDR3nt: TGTGCCTGGAGCCCGACAGTGAACACTGAAGCTTTCTTT
CDR3aa: CAWSPTVNTEAFF

d_gene: TRBD2
abundance: NA
j_gene: TRBJ2-3
v_gene: TRBV7-2
CDR3nt: TGTGCCAGCGACAGGACTAGCGGGGGGATTAATACGCAGTATTTT
CDR3aa: CASDRTSGGINTQYF

d_gene: NA
abundance: NA
j_gene: TRBJ2-7
v_gene: TRBV7-3
CDR3nt: TGTGCCAGCAGCCCACCCCGGGGTAGCGACAATAGCTCCTACGAGCAGTACTTC
CDR3aa: CASSPPRGSDNSSYEQYF

d_gene: NA
abundance: NA
j_gene: TRBJ2-2
v_gene: TRBV9
CDR3nt: TGTGCCAGCAGCGTAGCTGTGAACACCGGGGAGCTGTTTTTT
CDR3aa: CASSVAVNTGELFF

d_gene: NA
abundance: NA
j_gene: TRBJ2-2
v_gene: TRBV7-9
CDR3nt: TGTGCCAGCAGCTTAGCGGGGGGTTCCCACGGGGAGCTGTTTTTT
CDR3aa: CASSLAGGSHGELFF

d_gene: NA
abundance: few
j_gene: TRBJ1-4
v_gene: TRBV13
CDR3nt: TGTGCCAGCAGCGCAAATACAGGGCCCGCAACTAATGAAAAACTGTTTTTT
CDR3aa: CASSANTGPATNEKLFF

d_gene: NA
abundance: NA
j_gene: TRBJ1-1
v_gene: TRBV6-6
CDR3nt: TGTGCCAGCAGTGGGAGCGGGGTTATGAACACTGAAGCTTTCTTT
CDR3aa: CASSGSGVMNTEAFF

d_gene: NA
abundance: NA
j_gene: TRBJ1-6
v_gene: TRBV15
CDR3nt: TGTGCCACCAGCAGAGAAGACAGGAGAAATTCACCCCTCCACTTT
CDR3aa: CATSREDRRNSPLHF

d_gene: NA
abundance: NA
j_gene: TRBJ2-5
v_gene: TRBV12-3/TRBV12-4
CDR3nt: TGTGCCAGCAGCTTTAGTAGCGTGACCCAGTACTTC
CDR3aa: CASSFSSVTQYF

d_gene: TRBD2
abundance: NA
j_gene: TRBJ2-1
v_gene: TRBV19
CDR3nt: TGTGCCAGCCTGAAACGCGGGACTAGCGGGGGGCCTACCCTCCGCAATGAGCAGTTCTTC
CDR3aa: CASLKRGTSGGPTLRNEQFF

d_gene: TRBD1
abundance: NA
j_gene: TRBJ1-3
v_gene: TRBV6-6
CDR3nt: TGTGCCAGCAGCCGAGACAGGGGGGACGGAAACACCATATATTTT
CDR3aa: CASSRDRGDGNTIYF

d_gene: NA
abundance: NA
j_gene: TRBJ1-4
v_gene: TRBV6-2/TRBV6-3
CDR3nt: TGTGCCAGCAGTTACCTAGATGGGGCGGATGAAAAACTGTTTTTT
CDR3aa: CASSYLDGADEKLFF

d_gene: NA
abundance: NA
j_gene: TRBJ1-2
v_gene: TRBV19
CDR3nt: TGTGCCAGTAGTCTGGGAGTCTCTAACTATGGCTACACCTTC
CDR3aa: CASSLGVSNYGYTF

d_gene: TRBD1
abundance: NA
j_gene: TRBJ1-1
v_gene: TRBV4-1
CDR3nt: TGCGCCAGCAGCCAGTCGACAGGGGTCCCCCGGGAAGCTTTCTTT
CDR3aa: CASSQSTGVPREAFF

d_gene: TRBD2
abundance: once
j_gene: TRBJ2-1
v_gene: TRBV3-1/TRBV3-2
CDR3nt: TGTGCCAGCAGCCACCGCCTGACTAGCAACAATGAGCAGTTCTTC
CDR3aa: CASSHRLTSNNEQFF

d_gene: TRBD2
abundance: once
j_gene: TRBJ2-3
v_gene: TRBV7-2
CDR3nt: TGTGCCAGCAGCTTTAGCGGGGTGGGCACAGATACGCAGTATTTT
CDR3aa: CASSFSGVGTDTQYF

d_gene: NA
abundance: NA
j_gene: TRBJ2-1
v_gene: TRBV3-1/TRBV3-2
CDR3nt: TGTGCCAGCAGCCAAGATCTGGGGGCGGAACCCTACAATGAGCAGTTCTTC
CDR3aa: CASSQDLGAEPYNEQFF

d_gene: NA
abundance: NA
j_gene: TRBJ2-2
v_gene: TRBV4-2
CDR3nt: TGTGCCAGCAGCCAAGCGGCGGGCCTTGGGGCCGGGGAGCTGTTTTTT
CDR3aa: CASSQAAGLGAGELFF

d_gene: TRBD1
abundance: NA
j_gene: TRBJ1-1
v_gene: TRBV3-1/TRBV3-2
CDR3nt: TGTGCCAGCAGCATTGGGACAGGGGACACTCAAGCTTTCTTT
CDR3aa: CASSIGTGDTQAFF

d_gene: NA
abundance: NA
j_gene: TRBJ1-1
v_gene: TRBV4-2
CDR3nt: TGTGCCAGCAGCCAAGATGTGGGGCTCACTGAAGCTTTCTTT
CDR3aa: CASSQDVGLTEAFF

d_gene: NA
abundance: NA
j_gene: TRBJ1-2
v_gene: TRBV21-1
CDR3nt: TGTGCCAGCAGCAAGGGACAGGGTCCTAACTATGGCTACACCTTC
CDR3aa: CASSKGQGPNYGYTF

d_gene: TRBD2
abundance: NA
j_gene: TRBJ2-5
v_gene: TRBV5-1
CDR3nt: TGCGCCAGCAGCCTGGGGGAGGGAGAGACCCAGTACTTC
CDR3aa: CASSLGEGETQYF

d_gene: NA
abundance: few
j_gene: TRBJ2-3
v_gene: TRBV4-2
CDR3nt: TGTGCCAGCAGCCAAGATAGAGAAGGCACAGATACGCAGTATTTT
CDR3aa: CASSQDREGTDTQYF

d_gene: NA
abundance: NA
j_gene: TRBJ2-6
v_gene: TRBV19
CDR3nt: TGTGCCAGTAGTATACAGGGGCCTGGGGCCAACGTCCTGACTTTC
CDR3aa: CASSIQGPGANVLTF

d_gene: TRBD1
abundance: NA
j_gene: TRBJ1-2
v_gene: TRBV5-1
CDR3nt: TGCGCCAGCAGCTTGGCCGGGACAGGGAGAACTGGCTACACCTTC
CDR3aa: CASSLAGTGRTGYTF

d_gene: TRBD1
abundance: NA
j_gene: TRBJ1-3
v_gene: TRBV30
CDR3nt: TGTGCCTGGAGTCGGGGAGGGACAGGGGAAAACACCATATATTTT
CDR3aa: CAWSRGGTGENTIYF

d_gene: NA
abundance: NA
j_gene: TRBJ1-2
v_gene: TRBV28
CDR3nt: TGTGCCAGCAGCCCGGCGGGGGAAGCTAACTATGGCTACACCTTC
CDR3aa: CASSPAGEANYGYTF

d_gene: NA
abundance: NA
j_gene: TRBJ1-2
v_gene: TRBV2
CDR3nt: TGTGCCAGCAAAGGAGGGGTCAACTATGGCTACACCTTC
CDR3aa: CASKGGVNYGYTF

d_gene: TRBD1
abundance: NA
j_gene: TRBJ2-7
v_gene: TRBV9
CDR3nt: TGTGCCAGCAGCAGAGGACAGGGCGGGTACGAGCAGTACTTC
CDR3aa: CASSRGQGGYEQYF

d_gene: NA
abundance: NA
j_gene: TRBJ2-1
v_gene: TRBV5-4
CDR3nt: TGTGCCAGCAGCTTGGACAGGGGGGGCAATGAGCAGTTCTTC
CDR3aa: CASSLDRGGNEQFF

d_gene: NA
abundance: NA
j_gene: TRBJ1-1
v_gene: TRBV4-1
CDR3nt: TGCGCCAGCAGCCAAGTGTTGCCTATGAACACTGAAGCTTTCTTT
CDR3aa: CASSQVLPMNTEAFF

d_gene: NA
abundance: once
j_gene: TRBJ2-1
v_gene: TRBV24-1
CDR3nt: TGTGCCACCAGTGATTTGCCAACAGATCCTTACTACAATGAGCAGTTCTTC
CDR3aa: CATSDLPTDPYYNEQFF